The 29 T cell receptor beta chains below all came from one sample that was sequenced in a study of T cell responses to AZD1222 COVID-19 vaccine. Method: immunoSEQ multiplex PCR; TCRdb's copy keeps in-frame clones and lacks some. The table lists about 100,000 clones, around 90% of them singletons, with approximately 1.7% in the top ten. The sample consisted of peripheral blood, taken on day 0 of AZD1222 vaccination. These receptors were obtained from an adult in good health.

The chain carries TRBV5-6 and TRBJ2-7, with 7 bases matching TRBD2. This CDR3 is built from 14 residues. CDR1 SGHDT and CDR2 YYEEEE come from the germline V gene. With V trimmed by 4 bases and J by 0 bases, 4 bases remained unmatched. This CDR3 reads CASSRSGNSYEQYF. CDR3 coding DNA: TGTGCCAGCAGCCGGAGCGGGAACTCCTACGAGCAGTACTTC.

This chain links TRBV28 with TRBJ2-5; TRBD2 agrees at 15 bases. The CDR3 runs 16 residues. V dropped 9 bases and J dropped 5; count of bases not matched to a gene: 10. From germline, CDR1 is MDHEN and CDR2 SYDVKM. The CDR3 protein is CASAGTSGRTGETQYF. The CDR3 nucleotides are TGTGCCAGTGCCGGGACTAGCGGGAGGACTGGGGAGACCCAGTACTTC.

The V and J genes are TRBV20-1 and TRBJ1-2; weak D call: TRBD1 (6 bases). Germline values: CDR1 DFQATT, CDR2 SNEGSKA (reference sequence). Deletions cut 4 bases from V and 3 bases from J, with 18 bases between. CDR3 length equals 15 residues. CDR3 protein: CSAIDRPPGDYGYTF. The CDR3 coding sequence is TGCAGTGCTATTGACAGACCCCCAGGGGACTATGGCTACACCTTC.

The V call is TRBV6-5, the J call TRBJ1-1; TRBD1 matches at 7 bases. The junction had 7 bases not matched to a gene; V was cut back by 6 bases and J by 6 bases. This CDR3 is built from 13 residues. Germline CDR1 is MNHEY and CDR2 is SVGAGI. The CDR3 sequence: CASRIHRGAEAFF. The CDR3 coding sequence is TGTGCCAGCAGGATACACAGGGGCGCTGAAGCTTTCTTT.

This chain connects TRBV11-2 to TRBJ2-1; 9 bases match TRBD2. This CDR3 is 19 amino acids long. Germline V lookup: CDR1 SGHAT, CDR2 FQNNGV. J gave up 0 bases and V 5 bases, and 14 bases lay outside the gene matches. The CDR3 sequence is CASSPGLAWRNSSYNEQFF. The CDR3 nucleotides are TGTGCCAGCAGCCCGGGACTAGCATGGCGAAATAGCTCCTACAATGAGCAGTTCTTC.

This rearrangement joins TRBV28 to TRBJ2-2; D is ambiguous. Trimming removed 2 bases from V and 3 bases from J, with 4 bases in between. CDR1 and CDR2 from the germline V gene are MDHEN and SYDVKM. This CDR3 is built from 13 residues. Here the CDR3 reads CASSLKYTGELFF. The CDR3 nucleotides read TGTGCCAGCAGTTTAAAATACACCGGGGAGCTGTTTTTT.

The chain employs TRBV6-6 and TRBJ2-7, with TRBD2 matching 10 bases. The CDR3 sequence is 15 residues long. The germline V gene has CDR1 MNHNY and CDR2 SVGAGI (reference sequence). Trimming cost V 4 bases and J 0 bases; bases outside gene matches: 3. The CDR3 nucleotides read TGTGCCAGCAGTTCTTGGACTAGCGGCTCCTACGAGCAGTACTTC. Amino acids: CASSSWTSGSYEQYF.

V gene TRBV25-1 combines with J gene TRBJ2-1; D perhaps matches TRBD1 (6 bases). Germline CDR1 and CDR2: MGHDK and SYGVNS. V gave up 7 bases and J gave up 10 bases, with 14 bases separating them. The CDR3 covers 12 residues. Written as DNA, the CDR3 is TGTGCCAGCACCCCACCCAGGGGCGAGCAGTTCTTC. Amino acid sequence: CASTPPRGEQFF.

The rearrangement links TRBV5-1 to TRBJ2-7; D may be TRBD2 (5 bases). Germline-derived CDR1 and CDR2 are SGHRS and YFSETQ. The CDR3 is made up of 14 amino acids. V shed 2 bases and J shed 0 bases, with 9 bases lying between them. The CDR3 region is CASSLGLDSYEQYF. The CDR3 region has the DNA TGCGCCAGCAGCTTAGGACTTGACTCCTACGAGCAGTACTTC.

The chain has TRBV5-1 and TRBJ2-1; possibly TRBD2 for D (5 bases). Germline V CDR1 and CDR2: SGHRS, YFSETQ. CDR3 length: 13 residues. Trimming took off 4 bases at V and 8 bases at J, with 13 bases between the two ends. CDR3 amino acids: CASSALAGHEQFF. The CDR3 nucleotides are TGCGCCAGCAGCGCCCTTGCGGGTCATGAGCAGTTCTTC.

This chain uses TRBV30 with TRBJ1-6; D might be TRBD1 (5 bases). Per germline, CDR1 GTSNPN and CDR2 SVGIG (reference sequence). The CDR3 has 13 residues. The V gene lost 3 bases and the J gene lost 8 bases, with 11 bases spanning the gap. This CDR3 reads CAWRGQGYSPLHF. As DNA, the CDR3 is TGTGCCTGGAGAGGTCAGGGCTATTCACCCCTCCACTTT.

This clone is deemed large. The genes are TRBV19 and TRBJ1-2, with a possible D match to TRBD1 (5 bases). The CDR3 loop spans 15 amino acids. Germline loops: CDR1 LNHDA, CDR2 SQIVND (reference sequence). Trimming shortened V by 3 bases and J by 2 bases, and 13 bases separated the two germline ends. The CDR3 is CASSILDIQNYGYTF. CDR3 coding DNA: TGTGCCAGTAGTATTTTGGACATCCAGAACTATGGCTACACCTTC.

The chain joins TRBV5-5 to TRBJ2-1; TRBD2 aligns across 13 bases. Germline CDR1 is SGHKS and CDR2 is YYEKEE (reference sequence). V was pared by 4 bases and J by 7 bases, with 8 bases of the junction left unmatched. The CDR3 extends over 16 amino acids. The CDR3 DNA sequence: TGTGCCAGCAGCGTACCCGGACTAGCGGGAGTAAATGAGCAGTTCTTC. This encodes CASSVPGLAGVNEQFF.

The V gene is TRBV7-8, the J gene TRBJ2-7, with a possible D match to TRBD1 (5 bases). CDR3 length: 14 residues. CDR1 is SGHVS, CDR2 FQNEAQ, per germline. Trimming took 4 bases from V and 2 from J, leaving 12 bases between them. CDR3 region: CASSSDWGPYEQYF. DNA of the CDR3: TGTGCCAGCAGCTCGGATTGGGGCCCCTACGAGCAGTACTTC. Based on the CDR3 plus reference TRBV7-8 and TRBJ2-7, the full variable domain is GAGVSQSPRYKVAKRGQDVALRCDPISGHVSLFWYQQALGQGPEFLTYFQNEAQLDKSGLPSDRFFAERPEGSVSTLKIQRTQQEDSAVYLCASSSDWGPYEQYFGPGTRLTVT.

The sample holds one count of this clone. The rearrangement joins TRBV7-6 to TRBJ2-3; D unclear. CDR1 is SGHVS and CDR2 is FNYEAQ in the germline V gene. This CDR3 is built from 12 residues. Trimming took 3 bases from V and 3 from J, leaving 4 bases between them. Written as DNA, the CDR3 is TGTGCCAGCAGCTTGCCAACAGATACGCAGTATTTT. It specifies CASSLPTDTQYF.

The DNA for the CDR3 is TGTGCCAGCAGTTTGGCGGGAGGGCCGTCAGAGACCCAGTACTTC. Its translation: CASSLAGGPSETQYF. V and J are TRBV2 and TRBJ2-5; 9 nucleotides match TRBD2. V gave up 5 bases and J gave up 4 bases; unmatched junction bases: 8. The CDR3 has 15 amino acids. From germline, CDR1 is SNHLY and CDR2 FYNNEI.

The V gene is TRBV2, the J gene TRBJ2-7; tentatively, D is TRBD2 (6 bases). The germline V gene encodes CDR1 SNHLY and CDR2 FYNNEI. This CDR3 has 14 residues. The V end lost 7 bases, the J end lost 3 bases, and 16 bases lay between the germline ends. DNA for the CDR3: TGTGCCAGCACAAAGGGACTCGCTATCTACGAGCAGTACTTC. This gives the protein CASTKGLAIYEQYF.

CDR3 nucleotides: TGTGCCAGCAGTCCTAGGGGGACAGGGGAAGAGACCCAGTACTTC. Translating it yields CASSPRGTGEETQYF. V usage is TRBV28 and J usage is TRBJ2-5, with TRBD1 matching over 10 bases. With 5 bases clipped from V and 3 bases from J, the junction kept 6 bases outside the gene matches. The CDR3 has 15 residues. Germline V CDR1 and CDR2: MDHEN, SYDVKM.

This clone was detected once. The gene calls are TRBV27 and TRBJ2-1; D call uncertain. Per the germline V gene, CDR1 is MNHEY and CDR2 is SMNVEV (reference sequence). The CDR3 is 14 amino acids. The V gene lost 2 bases and the J gene lost 7 bases, with 12 bases spanning the gap. The CDR3 DNA reads as TGTGCCAGCAGTTTAACCGGCTCAACAAATGAGCAGTTCTTC. It specifies CASSLTGSTNEQFF.

The J gene is TRBJ1-2, the V gene TRBV20-1, with D maybe TRBD1 (6 bases). V lost 3 bases, J lost 3 bases, and 11 bases lay in between. The CDR3 extends over 13 amino acids. Germline CDR1 reads DFQATT; CDR2 reads SNEGSKA (reference sequence). CDR3 sequence (DNA): TGCAGTGCTAGTCAACAGGGTTACTATGGCTACACCTTC. Protein product: CSASQQGYYGYTF.

The CDR3 DNA sequence: TGTGCCAGCACGGGGCAGCAAAATCAGCCCCAGCATTTT. This encodes CASTGQQNQPQHF. This chain uses TRBV6-1 with TRBJ1-5; TRBD1 is a possible D gene (5 bases). The CDR3 runs to 13 residues. Germline V lookup: CDR1 MNHNS, CDR2 SASEGT. Trimming cost V 7 bases and J 4 bases, with 11 bases left between them.

The rearrangement uses TRBV6-5 and TRBJ2-3; TRBD2 matches 10 bases. CDR3 length: 15 residues. V shed 8 bases, J shed 3 bases, and the junction held 8 bases outside the gene matches. The germline V gene encodes CDR1 MNHEY and CDR2 SVGAGI. The CDR3 here is CASSRLAGATDTQYF. For the CDR3, the DNA is TGTGCCAGCTCCCGACTAGCGGGCGCTACAGATACGCAGTATTTT.

The chain couples TRBV7-8 to TRBJ1-5, with unresolved D. Germline loops: CDR1 SGHVS, CDR2 FQNEAQ. With 2 bases removed from V and 0 bases from J, the gap between germline ends came to 11 bases. This CDR3 is built from 16 residues. The DNA of the CDR3 is TGTGCCAGCAGCTTATACGGGTCGTATAGCAATCAGCCCCAGCATTTT. Translation: CASSLYGSYSNQPQHF.

The chain links TRBV5-4 to TRBJ1-1; 10 nucleotides agree with TRBD1. Germline V CDR1 and CDR2: SGHNT, YYREEE (reference sequence). The V segment lost 4 bases and the J segment 4 bases; nucleotides outside the gene matches: 4. This CDR3 spans 14 amino acids. CDR3 residues: CASSPGQGVTEAFF. Here the CDR3 DNA reads TGTGCCAGCAGCCCCGGACAGGGGGTCACTGAAGCTTTCTTT.

The J gene is TRBJ2-6, the V gene TRBV6-1, with D possibly matching TRBD1 (5 bases). V gave up 1 base and J gave up 4 bases, with 8 bases separating them. The CDR3 is 15 residues long. Germline CDR1 and CDR2: MNHNS and SASEGT. The CDR3 DNA reads TGTGCCAGCAGTGAAGAAGGGGTGGGGGCCAACGTCCTGACTTTC. Translating gives CASSEEGVGANVLTF.

V is TRBV11-1 and J is TRBJ2-2; 7 nucleotides line up with TRBD1. V shed 1 base, J shed 4 bases, and the junction held 3 bases outside the gene matches. In germline, CDR1 is SGHAT, CDR2 FQDESV (reference sequence). CDR3 size: 15 residues. CDR3 coding DNA: TGTGCCAGCAGCTTAGAGGGGGCGTTCACCGGGGAGCTGTTTTTT. Its protein product is CASSLEGAFTGELFF.

V gene TRBV28 combines with J gene TRBJ1-6, with TRBD1 matching over 8 bases. V shed 3 bases, J shed 9 bases, and the junction held 4 bases outside the gene matches. The CDR3 extends over 14 amino acids. The germline CDR1 and CDR2 sequences are MDHEN and SYDVKM. CDR3 amino acids: CASSLTGTGSPLHF. In DNA form, the CDR3 reads TGTGCCAGCAGTTTGACAGGGACAGGTTCACCCCTCCACTTT.

Here the CDR3 DNA reads TGTGCCAGCCCGGGGGGATCCCCCTCTGCAAGCAATCAGCCCCAGCATTTT. This codes for CASPGGSPSASNQPQHF. V usage is TRBV21-1 and J usage is TRBJ1-5. TRBV21-1 is annotated as a pseudogene. The CDR3 loop spans 17 amino acids.

The chain recombines TRBV6-4 with TRBJ2-1; perhaps TRBD2 as D (5 bases). CDR1 is MRHNA and CDR2 is SNTAGT in the germline V gene. The CDR3 sequence is 15 residues long. Trimming shortened V by 5 bases and J by 0 bases, and 11 bases separated the two germline ends. In DNA form, the CDR3 reads TGTGCCAGCAGTTCCGAAGGAGGCTCCTACAATGAGCAGTTCTTC. Amino acids: CASSSEGGSYNEQFF.